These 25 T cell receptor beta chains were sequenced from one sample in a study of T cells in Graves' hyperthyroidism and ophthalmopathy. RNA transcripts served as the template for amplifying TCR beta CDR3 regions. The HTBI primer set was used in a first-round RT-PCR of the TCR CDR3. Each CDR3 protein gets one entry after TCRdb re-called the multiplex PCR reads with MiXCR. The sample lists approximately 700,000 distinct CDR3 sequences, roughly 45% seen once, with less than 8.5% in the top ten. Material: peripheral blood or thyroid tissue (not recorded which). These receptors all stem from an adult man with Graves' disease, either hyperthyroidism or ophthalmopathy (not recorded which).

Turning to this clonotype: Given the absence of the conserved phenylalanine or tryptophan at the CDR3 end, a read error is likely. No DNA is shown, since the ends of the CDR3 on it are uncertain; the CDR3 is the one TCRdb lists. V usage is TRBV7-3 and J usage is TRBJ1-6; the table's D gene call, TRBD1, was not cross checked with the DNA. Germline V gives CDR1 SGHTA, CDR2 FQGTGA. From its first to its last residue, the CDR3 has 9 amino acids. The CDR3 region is CASSLDQGS.

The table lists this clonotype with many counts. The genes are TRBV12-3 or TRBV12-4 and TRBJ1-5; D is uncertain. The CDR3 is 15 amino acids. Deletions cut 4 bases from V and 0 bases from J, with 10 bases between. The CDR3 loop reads CASSWGHNSNQPQHF. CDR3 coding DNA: TGTGCCAGCAGTTGGGGTCATAATAGCAATCAGCCCCAGCATTTT.

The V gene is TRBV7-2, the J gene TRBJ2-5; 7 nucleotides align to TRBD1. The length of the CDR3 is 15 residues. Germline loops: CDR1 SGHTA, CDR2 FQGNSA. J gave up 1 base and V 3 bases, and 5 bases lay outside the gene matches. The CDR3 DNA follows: TGTGCCAGCAGCTTCCCGGGACAGACCCAAGAGACCCAGTACTTC. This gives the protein CASSFPGQTQETQYF.

CDR3 DNA: TGTGCCAGCAGCCCAGGACAGGGCCGCCACTTT. It codes for CASSPGQGRHF. The chain is built from TRBV7-8 and TRBJ1-6; 8 positions match TRBD1. The germline gives CDR1 SGHVS, CDR2 FQNEAQ. CDR3 length: 11 amino acids. The V and J ends lost 5 bases and 18 bases, in that order; junction bases with no gene match: 6.

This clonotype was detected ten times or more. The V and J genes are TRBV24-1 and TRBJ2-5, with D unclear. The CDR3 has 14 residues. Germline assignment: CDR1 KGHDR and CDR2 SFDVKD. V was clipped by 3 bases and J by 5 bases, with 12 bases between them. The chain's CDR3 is CATSDAALYETQYF. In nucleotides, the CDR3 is TGTGCCACCAGTGATGCCGCATTGTACGAGACCCAGTACTTC.

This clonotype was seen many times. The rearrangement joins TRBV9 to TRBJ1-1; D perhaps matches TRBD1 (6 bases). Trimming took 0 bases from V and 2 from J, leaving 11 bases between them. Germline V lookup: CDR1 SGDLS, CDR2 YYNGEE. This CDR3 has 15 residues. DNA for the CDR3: TGTGCCAGCAGCGTAGCTACGGGGGCCAACACTGAAGCTTTCTTT. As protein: CASSVATGANTEAFF.

CDR3 region: CAISVGTAYEQYF. The CDR3 region has the DNA TGTGCCATCAGTGTGGGAACAGCCTACGAGCAGTACTTC. The chain links TRBV10-3 to TRBJ2-7; D is ambiguous. The length of the CDR3 is 13 residues. V lost 4 bases, J lost 2 bases, and 9 bases lay in between. Germline-derived CDR1 and CDR2 are ENHRY and SYGVKD.

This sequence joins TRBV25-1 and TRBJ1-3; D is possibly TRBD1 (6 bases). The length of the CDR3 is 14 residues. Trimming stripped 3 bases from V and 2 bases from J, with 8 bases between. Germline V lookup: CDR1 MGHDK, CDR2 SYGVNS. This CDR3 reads CASSERGTGNTIYF. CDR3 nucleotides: TGTGCCAGCAGTGAGAGGGGGACTGGAAACACCATATATTTT. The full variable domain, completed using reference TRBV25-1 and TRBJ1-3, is EADIYQTPRYLVIGTGKKITLECSQTMGHDKMYWYQQDPGMELHLIHYSYGVNSTEKGDLSSESTVSRIRTEHFPLTLESARPSHTSQYLCASSERGTGNTIYFGEGSWLTVV.

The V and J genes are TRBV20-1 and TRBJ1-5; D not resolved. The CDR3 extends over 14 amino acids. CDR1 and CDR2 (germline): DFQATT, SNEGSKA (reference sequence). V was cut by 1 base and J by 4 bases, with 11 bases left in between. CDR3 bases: TGCAGTGCTAGAGGGGGAGTGGAAAATCAGCCCCAGCATTTT. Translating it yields CSARGGVENQPQHF.

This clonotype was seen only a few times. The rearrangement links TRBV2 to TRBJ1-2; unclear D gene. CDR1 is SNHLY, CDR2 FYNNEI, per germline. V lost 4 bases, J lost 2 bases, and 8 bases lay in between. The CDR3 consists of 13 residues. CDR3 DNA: TGTGCCAGCAGTGGGACGGTAAACTATGGCTACACCTTC. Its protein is CASSGTVNYGYTF.

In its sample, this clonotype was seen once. CDR3 sequence reads: CASRGEGQNTEAFF. The CDR3 region has the DNA TGTGCCAGCAGGGGGGAGGGGCAGAACACTGAAGCTTTCTTT. The chain employs TRBV7-4 and TRBJ1-1, with D maybe TRBD1 (5 bases). Germline CDR1 reads SGHVT; CDR2 reads SQSDAQ. This CDR3 contains 14 residues. Trimming took 6 bases from V and 1 from J, leaving 12 bases between them.

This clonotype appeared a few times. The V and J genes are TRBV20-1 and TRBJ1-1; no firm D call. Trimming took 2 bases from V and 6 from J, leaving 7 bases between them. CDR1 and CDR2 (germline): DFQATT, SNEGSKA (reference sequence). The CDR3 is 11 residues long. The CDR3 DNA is TGCAGTGCTAGAAAGGGTTCTGAAGCTTTCTTT. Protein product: CSARKGSEAFF.

CDR3: CASRDRQGGEQYF. The CDR3 coding sequence is TGCGCCAGCAGAGACAGACAGGGGGGGGAGCAGTACTTC. The rearrangement links TRBV10-2 to TRBJ2-7; 9 bases are shared with TRBD1. CDR1 and CDR2 (germline): WSHSY, SAAADI. The ends lost 6 bases at V and 7 bases at J; junction bases unmatched: 7. This CDR3 spans 13 amino acids.

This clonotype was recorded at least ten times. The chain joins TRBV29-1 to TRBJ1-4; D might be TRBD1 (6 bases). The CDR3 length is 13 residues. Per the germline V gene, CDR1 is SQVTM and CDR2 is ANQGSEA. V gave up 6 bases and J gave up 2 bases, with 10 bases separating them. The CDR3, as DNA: TGCAGCGTGCCGGACAGTACTAATGAAAAACTGTTTTTT. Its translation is CSVPDSTNEKLFF.

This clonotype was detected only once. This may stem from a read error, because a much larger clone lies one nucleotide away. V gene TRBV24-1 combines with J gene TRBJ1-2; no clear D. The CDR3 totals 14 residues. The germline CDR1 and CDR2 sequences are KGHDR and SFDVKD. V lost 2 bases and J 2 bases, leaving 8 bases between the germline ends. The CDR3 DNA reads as TGTGCCACCAGTGATTCCGGGATCAACTATGGCTACACCTTC. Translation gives CATSDSGINYGYTF.

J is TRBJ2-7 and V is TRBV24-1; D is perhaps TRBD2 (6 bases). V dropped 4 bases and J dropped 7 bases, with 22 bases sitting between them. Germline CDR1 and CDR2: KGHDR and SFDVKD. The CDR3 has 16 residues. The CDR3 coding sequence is TGTGCCACCAGTGACCGACGACCGTCCACGGGGGATGAGCAGTACTTC. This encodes CATSDRRPSTGDEQYF.

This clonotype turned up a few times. The CDR3 bases are TGTGCCAGCAGTTTTCACGAAAAACTGTTTTTT. Encoded protein: CASSFHEKLFF. The V and J genes are TRBV28 and TRBJ1-4; D ambiguous. Germline V CDR1 and CDR2: MDHEN, SYDVKM. The CDR3 contains 11 residues. V lost 3 bases to trimming and J lost 8 bases, with 4 bases between them.

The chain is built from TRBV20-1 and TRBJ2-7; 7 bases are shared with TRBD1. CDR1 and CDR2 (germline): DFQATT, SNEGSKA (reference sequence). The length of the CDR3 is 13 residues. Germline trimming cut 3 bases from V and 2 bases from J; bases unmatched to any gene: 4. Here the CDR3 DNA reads TGCAGTGCTAGGTCAGGGGGTCCCTACGAGCAGTACTTC. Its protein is CSARSGGPYEQYF.

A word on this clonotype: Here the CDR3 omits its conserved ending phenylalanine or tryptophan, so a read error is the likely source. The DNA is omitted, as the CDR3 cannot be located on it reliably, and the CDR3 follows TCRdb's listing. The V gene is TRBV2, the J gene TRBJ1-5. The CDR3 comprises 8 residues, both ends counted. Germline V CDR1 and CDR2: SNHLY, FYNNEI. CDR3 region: CASSEAQE.

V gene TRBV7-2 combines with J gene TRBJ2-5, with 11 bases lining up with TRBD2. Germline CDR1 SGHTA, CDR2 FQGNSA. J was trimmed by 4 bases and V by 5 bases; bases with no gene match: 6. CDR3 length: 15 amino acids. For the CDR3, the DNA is TGTGCCAGCAGCCCTTCCGGACTAGCGGGAGAGACCCAGTACTTC. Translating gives CASSPSGLAGETQYF.

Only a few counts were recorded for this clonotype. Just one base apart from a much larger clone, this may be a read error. For the CDR3, the DNA is TGTGCCAGCAGTGAAGACCTAGGGGGGACCCAGTACTTC. Translating it yields CASSEDLGGTQYF. The gene calls are TRBV25-1 and TRBJ2-5; TRBD1 is a possible D gene (6 bases). Germline V gene data show CDR1 as MGHDK and CDR2 as SYGVNS. The V end lost 2 bases, the J end lost 7 bases, and 11 bases lay between the germline ends. This CDR3 has 13 amino acids. The whole variable domain, filled in from reference TRBV25-1 and TRBJ2-5, reads EADIYQTPRYLVIGTGKKITLECSQTMGHDKMYWYQQDPGMELHLIHYSYGVNSTEKGDLSSESTVSRIRTEHFPLTLESARPSHTSQYLCASSEDLGGTQYFGPGTRLLVL.

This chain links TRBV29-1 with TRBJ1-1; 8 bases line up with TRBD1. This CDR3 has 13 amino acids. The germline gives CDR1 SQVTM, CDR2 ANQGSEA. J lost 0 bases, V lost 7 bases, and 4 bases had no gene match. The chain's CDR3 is CSGTGGVNTEAFF. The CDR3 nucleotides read TGCAGCGGTACAGGGGGAGTGAACACTGAAGCTTTCTTT.

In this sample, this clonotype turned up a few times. CDR3 sequence: CASRYGTGGNQPQHF. The DNA for the CDR3 is TGTGCCAGCAGATACGGGACAGGGGGTAATCAGCCCCAGCATTTT. The gene calls are TRBV2 and TRBJ1-5; 11 nucleotides align to TRBD1. The ends lost 6 bases at V and 4 bases at J; junction bases unmatched: 5. Germline V CDR1 and CDR2: SNHLY, FYNNEI. The CDR3 has 15 amino acids.

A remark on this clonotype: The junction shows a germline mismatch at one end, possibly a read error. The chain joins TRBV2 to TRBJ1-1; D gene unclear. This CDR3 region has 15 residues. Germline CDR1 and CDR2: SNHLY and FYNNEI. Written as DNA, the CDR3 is TGTGCCAGCAGCGGACCGGGGTCAATGAACACTGAAGCCTTCTTT. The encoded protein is CASSGPGSMNTEAFF.

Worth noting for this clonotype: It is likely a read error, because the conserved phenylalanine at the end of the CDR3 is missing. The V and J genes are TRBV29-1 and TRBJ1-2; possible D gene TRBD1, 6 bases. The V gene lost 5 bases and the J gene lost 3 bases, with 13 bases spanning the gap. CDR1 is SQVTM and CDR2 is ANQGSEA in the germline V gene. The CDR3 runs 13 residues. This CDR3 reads CSVSTRTDYGYTS. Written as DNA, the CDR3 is TGCAGCGTTTCCACCAGGACAGACTATGGCTACACCTCC.